The 19 T cell receptor beta chains given below trace back to one sample, sequenced in a study of CD8+ T cells in alopecia areata. As for treatment: oral pan-JAK inhibitor, 5-10 mg twice daily. Sampling of alopecia areata patients yielded lesional scalp punch biopsies as well as peripheral blood. The authors extracted RNA and reverse transcribed it into cDNA as the sequencing template. Assay used: immunoSEQ multiplex PCR; TCRdb lists only in-frame clones, some missing. The sample contains around 19,000 clones, about 63% of which appear only once. The specimen comprised skin, sampled at week 4, from a patient treated with tofacitinib. These receptors originate from a human donor with alopecia areata.

This clone was found a few times. The gene calls are TRBV28 and TRBJ1-1; 9 bases fit TRBD1. Germline CDR1 reads MDHEN; CDR2 reads SYDVKM. Germline trimming cut 5 bases from V and 1 base from J; bases unmatched to any gene: 8. This CDR3 contains 16 residues. CDR3 in DNA: TGTGCCAGCAGTCCCCCACCGGGACAGGGGAACACTGAAGCTTTCTTT. It encodes CASSPPPGQGNTEAFF.

This clone was seen just once. The rearrangement uses TRBV29-1 and TRBJ1-2; TRBD1 is a possible D gene (5 bases). From germline, CDR1 is SQVTM and CDR2 ANQGSEA. V lost 5 bases to trimming and J lost 3 bases, with 16 bases between them. The CDR3 totals 14 residues. This chain's CDR3 is CSVSARDRHYGYTF. The DNA for the CDR3 is TGCAGCGTTTCTGCCCGGGACCGCCACTATGGCTACACCTTC.

The chain is built from TRBV6-5 and TRBJ1-1; D perhaps matches TRBD1 (5 bases). This CDR3 is 13 amino acids long. Trimming shortened V by 8 bases and J by 3 bases, and 13 bases separated the two germline ends. CDR1 is MNHEY and CDR2 is SVGAGI in the germline V gene. CDR3 DNA: TGTGCCAGCCCTAGGGTGGGGGACACTGAAGCTTTCTTT. It specifies CASPRVGDTEAFF.

The chain carries TRBV2 and TRBJ2-3, with D perhaps being TRBD1 or TRBD2 (5 bases each). The CDR3 runs to 15 residues. Germline V gene data show CDR1 as SNHLY and CDR2 as FYNNEI. V was pared by 5 bases and J by 5 bases, with 17 bases between. This chain's CDR3 is CASSFSGTRGDTQYF. The CDR3 DNA reads as TGTGCCAGCAGTTTCTCAGGGACCCGAGGAGATACGCAGTATTTT.

The J gene is TRBJ2-7, the V gene TRBV29-1; 9 bases agree with TRBD1. Per germline, CDR1 SQVTM and CDR2 ANQGSEA. The CDR3 has 14 amino acids. J lost 4 bases, V lost 1 base, and 5 bases had no gene match. The CDR3 here is CSVEGGTGFYEQYF. Written as DNA, the CDR3 is TGCAGCGTTGAAGGCGGGACAGGGTTTTACGAGCAGTACTTC.

This clone was counted a single time. The chain recombines TRBV19 with TRBJ1-1, with a possible D match to TRBD1 (5 bases). CDR1 is LNHDA, CDR2 SQIVND, per germline (reference sequence). The CDR3 has 15 residues. Trimming shortened V by 3 bases and J by 0 bases, and 11 bases separated the two germline ends. This CDR3 reads CASSIPRELNTEAFF. The CDR3 nucleotides are TGTGCCAGTAGTATCCCCAGGGAATTGAACACTGAAGCTTTCTTT.

This sequence joins TRBV27 and TRBJ1-2; no clear D. The V gene's germline CDR1 is MNHEY and CDR2 SMNVEV (reference sequence). This CDR3 is built from 13 residues. The V and J ends lost 4 bases and 2 bases respectively, with 8 bases between them. DNA for the CDR3: TGTGCCAGCAGTTATGGAGGAAACTATGGCTACACCTTC. It is translated as CASSYGGNYGYTF.

The chain carries TRBV28 and TRBJ1-3; no reliable D call. V was clipped by 6 bases and J by 2 bases, with 11 bases between them. Germline lookup yields CDR1 MDHEN and CDR2 SYDVKM. The CDR3 spans 14 residues. Here the CDR3 DNA reads TGTGCCAGCAGCCGTTGGAGGGCTGGAAACACCATATATTTT. Its protein is CASSRWRAGNTIYF. The whole variable domain, remainder taken from reference TRBV28 and TRBJ1-3, is DVKVTQSSRYLVKRTGEKVFLECVQDMDHENMFWYRQDPGLGLRLIYFSYDVKMKEKGDIPEGYSVSREKKERFSLILESASTNQTSMYLCASSRWRAGNTIYFGEGSWLTVV.

The V gene is TRBV7-9, the J gene TRBJ2-7; TRBD1 is a possible D gene (5 bases). The CDR3 contains 13 residues. V shed 3 bases and J shed 7 bases, with 13 bases lying between them. Germline V gene lookup returns CDR1 SEHNR and CDR2 FQNEAQ (reference sequence). This CDR3 is CASSLRPGKEQYF. In DNA, the CDR3 is TGTGCCAGCAGCTTGCGACCAGGGAAAGAGCAGTACTTC.

This chain uses TRBV28 with TRBJ2-1; D is unclear. Germline V gene lookup returns CDR1 MDHEN and CDR2 SYDVKM. V dropped 3 bases and J dropped 7 bases, with 13 bases sitting between them. The CDR3 sequence is 14 residues long. The CDR3 DNA reads as TGTGCCAGCAGTTTTGGTTCGTTATTTAATGAGCAGTTCTTC. As protein: CASSFGSLFNEQFF.

This clone is termed medium-sized (0.01 to 0.1%). The V gene is TRBV28, the J gene TRBJ2-7, with D possibly being TRBD1 (6 bases). Germline V lookup: CDR1 MDHEN, CDR2 SYDVKM. The CDR3 spans 12 residues. V was pared by 8 bases and J by 6 bases, with 14 bases between. Here the CDR3 reads CASGGRGLEQYF. As DNA, the CDR3 is TGTGCCAGCGGGGGCAGGGGTCTCGAGCAGTACTTC.

This chain links TRBV5-5 with TRBJ2-2; the match to TRBD2 covers 8 bases. The CDR3 is 15 residues long. Germline V CDR1 and CDR2: SGHKS, YYEKEE (reference sequence). Trimming at V came to 4 bases and at J to 0 bases, leaving 2 bases not matched to a gene. CDR3 DNA sequence: TGTGCCAGCAGCCGTAGCGGGGCGAACACCGGGGAGCTGTTTTTT. Amino acid sequence: CASSRSGANTGELFF.

The chain employs TRBV9 and TRBJ1-5; 11 bases agree with TRBD1. V shed 7 bases, J shed 9 bases, and the junction held 9 bases outside the gene matches. The CDR3 is 14 amino acids. The V gene's germline CDR1 is SGDLS and CDR2 YYNGEE. DNA for the CDR3: TGTGCCAGCGGCGAGGGACAGGGGGTTTGGCCCCAGCATTTT. It translates to CASGEGQGVWPQHF. The variable domain in full, completed from reference TRBV9 and TRBJ1-5, reads DSGVTQTPKHLITATGQRVTLRCSPRSGDLSVYWYQQSLDQGLQFLIQYYNGEERAKGNILERFSAQQFPDLHSELNLSSLELGDSALYFCASGEGQGVWPQHFGDGTRLSIL.

For this clone: A much larger clone lies one base from this, so it may be a read error. Additional DNA sequences in this sample encode the identical CDR3. The chain combines TRBV4-2 with TRBJ1-1; a possible D gene is TRBD1 (5 bases). The CDR3 length is 14 residues. Germline assignment: CDR1 LGHNA and CDR2 YNFKEQ. V was clipped by 0 bases and J by 14 bases, with 19 bases between them. The CDR3 loop is CASSQENLGTGAFF. In DNA form, the CDR3 reads TGTGCCAGCAGCCAAGAAAACTTGGGGACCGGTGCATTCTTT.

V and J are TRBV28 and TRBJ1-1; D gene unclear. The CDR3 runs 13 residues. Trimming left V 4 bases short and J 6 bases short, with 12 bases between. Germline V gene lookup returns CDR1 MDHEN and CDR2 SYDVKM. This chain's CDR3 is CASSSPSRSEAFF. As DNA, the CDR3 is TGTGCCAGCAGTTCCCCCTCGAGATCTGAAGCTTTCTTT.

The rearrangement links TRBV6-1 to TRBJ1-2; D unresolved. The ends were cut back, 1 base at V and 4 bases at J, with 13 bases in the middle. This CDR3 is 15 amino acids long. Germline V CDR1 and CDR2: MNHNS, SASEGT. The CDR3 loop is CASSEGYRSSYGYTF. CDR3 sequence (DNA): TGTGCCAGCAGTGAAGGTTACAGATCTTCCTATGGCTACACCTTC.

This clone came up once. The rearrangement uses TRBV6-1 and TRBJ1-3, with 7 bases fitting TRBD1. V shed 5 bases, J shed 0 bases, and the junction held 4 bases outside the gene matches. This CDR3 region has 15 residues. CDR1 MNHNS and CDR2 SASEGT come from the germline V gene. The CDR3 DNA follows: TGTGCCAGCAGTCCAGGGGGGTACTCTGGAAACACCATATATTTT. It yields the protein CASSPGGYSGNTIYF.

V and J are TRBV5-1 and TRBJ2-5, with no clear D. V lost 0 bases, J lost 4 bases, and 10 bases lay in between. The germline CDR1 and CDR2 sequences are SGHRS and YFSETQ. This CDR3 is 14 amino acids long. CDR3 DNA: TGCGCCAGCAGCTTGGCTCTCGGGCGAGAGACCCAGTACTTC. It encodes CASSLALGRETQYF.

The V call is TRBV18, the J call TRBJ1-1; D is unclear. CDR1 KGHSH and CDR2 LQKENI come from the germline V gene. Trimming took off 6 bases at V and 5 bases at J, with 10 bases between the two ends. The CDR3 consists of 12 residues. The DNA of the CDR3 is TGTGCCAGCTCCCCGGGCGTAACTGAAGCTTTCTTT. Amino acid sequence: CASSPGVTEAFF.